Below, 6 T cell receptor beta chains from the same sample are listed, as sequenced in a study of shared clonotypes between healthy human individuals. Data came from immunoSEQ multiplex PCR; TCRdb stores just in-frame clones and leaves some out. The sample lists about 1 million clones, approximately 68% occurring once. The source material was memory CD4+ T cells sorted from blood. Subset reported: CD45RA-negative fraction. The receptors were sampled from a man aged 18 to 30 in good health.

Regarding this clone: No DNA is shown, since the ends of the CDR3 on it are uncertain; the CDR3 is the one TCRdb lists. The rearrangement uses TRBV19 and TRBJ1-3. The CDR3 spans 14 residues, counting both ends. The germline V gene has CDR1 LNHDA and CDR2 SQIVND (reference sequence). CDR3: CASTSDISGNTIYF.

The V and J genes are TRBV7-3 and TRBJ2-3; 10 nucleotides align to TRBD2. Trimming removed 4 bases from V and 3 bases from J; junction bases left unmatched: 4. The germline V gene encodes CDR1 SGHTA and CDR2 FQGTGA. This CDR3 contains 15 residues. CDR3 in amino acids: CASSSGTSETDTQYF. For the CDR3, the DNA is TGTGCCAGCAGCTCAGGGACTAGCGAGACAGATACGCAGTATTTT.

The V and J genes are TRBV6-1 and TRBJ2-1; D is unresolved. The CDR3 extends over 14 amino acids. Per the germline V gene, CDR1 is MNHNS and CDR2 is SASEGT. V was trimmed by 1 base and J by 15 bases, leaving 19 bases between them. In DNA form, the CDR3 reads TGTGCCAGCAGTGAAGGAATAAACCTGGGCGTTGGGTTCTTC. Amino acids: CASSEGINLGVGFF.

The rearrangement links TRBV5-4 to TRBJ2-3; 13 bases agree with TRBD2. Per germline, CDR1 SGHNT and CDR2 YYREEE (reference sequence). The CDR3 consists of 19 residues. With V trimmed by 1 base and J by 2 bases, 10 bases remained unmatched. The chain's CDR3 is CASSLRGTSGTHLTDTQYF. Here the CDR3 DNA reads TGTGCCAGCAGCTTGAGGGGGACTAGCGGGACCCATCTCACAGATACGCAGTATTTT.

Comments on this clone: Other DNA sequences in this sample translate to the same CDR3. The V gene is TRBV5-1, the J gene TRBJ2-1; D call uncertain. This CDR3 spans 14 amino acids. Trimming took 0 bases from V and 2 from J, leaving 6 bases between them. Per germline, CDR1 SGHRS and CDR2 YFSETQ. CDR3: CASSLDPAYNEQFF. CDR3 DNA sequence: TGCGCCAGCAGCTTGGACCCCGCCTACAATGAGCAGTTCTTC.

On this clone itself: A much bigger clone sits one base away, suggesting this may be a read error. Different DNA sequences within this sample yield the same CDR3. CDR3 in amino acids: CASSLGLAGGQETQYF. The CDR3 DNA reads TGTGCCAGCAGCTTAGGACTAGCGGGGGGGCAAGAGACCCAGTACTTC. The chain uses TRBV7-2 and TRBJ2-5, with 14 bases identical to TRBD2. CDR3 length: 16 amino acids. V trimming: 1 base; J trimming: 2 bases; junction bases outside the gene matches: 0. Germline lookup yields CDR1 SGHTA and CDR2 FQGNSA.